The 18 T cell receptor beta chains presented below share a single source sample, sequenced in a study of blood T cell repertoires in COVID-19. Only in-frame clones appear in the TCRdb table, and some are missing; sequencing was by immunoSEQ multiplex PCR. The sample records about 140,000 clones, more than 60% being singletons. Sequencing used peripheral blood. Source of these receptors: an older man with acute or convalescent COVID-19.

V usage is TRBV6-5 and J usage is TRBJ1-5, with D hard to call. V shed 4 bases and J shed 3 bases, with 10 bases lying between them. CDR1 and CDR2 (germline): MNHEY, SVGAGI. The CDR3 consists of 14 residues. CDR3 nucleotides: TGTGCCAGCAGTTCGGGAGGATTCAATCAGCCCCAGCATTTT. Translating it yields CASSSGGFNQPQHF.

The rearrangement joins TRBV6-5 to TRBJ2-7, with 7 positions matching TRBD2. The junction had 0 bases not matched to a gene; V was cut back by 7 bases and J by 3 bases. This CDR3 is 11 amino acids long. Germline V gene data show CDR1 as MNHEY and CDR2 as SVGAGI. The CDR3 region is CASTGGYEQYF. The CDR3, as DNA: TGTGCCAGCACGGGGGGCTACGAGCAGTACTTC.

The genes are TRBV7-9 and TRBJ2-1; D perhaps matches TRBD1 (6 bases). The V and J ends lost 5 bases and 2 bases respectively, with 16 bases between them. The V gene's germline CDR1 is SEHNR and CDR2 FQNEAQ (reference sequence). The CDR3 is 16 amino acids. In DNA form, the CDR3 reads TGTGCCAGCAGCACCCGGACAGATCTGGCCTACAATGAGCAGTTCTTC. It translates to CASSTRTDLAYNEQFF.

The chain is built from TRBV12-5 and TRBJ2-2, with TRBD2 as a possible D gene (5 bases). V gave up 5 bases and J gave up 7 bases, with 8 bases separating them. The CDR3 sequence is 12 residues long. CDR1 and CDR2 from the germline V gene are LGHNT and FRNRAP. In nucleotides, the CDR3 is TGTGCTAGTGGTCGGACTCGCGGGGAGCTGTTTTTT. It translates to CASGRTRGELFF.

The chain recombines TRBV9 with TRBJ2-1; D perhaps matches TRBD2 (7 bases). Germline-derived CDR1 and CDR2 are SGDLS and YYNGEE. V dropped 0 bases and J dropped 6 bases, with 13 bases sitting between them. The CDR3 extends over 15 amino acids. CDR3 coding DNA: TGTGCCAGCAGCGTAGTGAGGGGGGGCCTCAATGAGCAGTTCTTC. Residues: CASSVVRGGLNEQFF. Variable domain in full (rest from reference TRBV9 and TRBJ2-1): DSGVTQTPKHLITATGQRVTLRCSPRSGDLSVYWYQQSLDQGLQFLIQYYNGEERAKGNILERFSAQQFPDLHSELNLSSLELGDSALYFCASSVVRGGLNEQFFGPGTRLTVL.

Here the CDR3 DNA reads TGTGCCAGCAGCTTACTTTTCGGGGACACTGAAGCTTTCTTT. This sequence encodes CASSLLFGDTEAFF. The chain joins TRBV7-9 to TRBJ1-1; no clear D. The germline CDR1 and CDR2 sequences are SEHNR and FQNEAQ (reference sequence). The CDR3 sequence is 14 residues long. Trimming left V 2 bases short and J 3 bases short, with 10 bases between.

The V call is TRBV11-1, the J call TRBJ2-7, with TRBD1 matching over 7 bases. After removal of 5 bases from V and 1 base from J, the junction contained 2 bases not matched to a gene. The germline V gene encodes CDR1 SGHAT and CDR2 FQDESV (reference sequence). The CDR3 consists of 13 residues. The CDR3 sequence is CASSPDRSYEQYF. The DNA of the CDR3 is TGTGCCAGCAGCCCGGACAGGTCCTACGAGCAGTACTTC.

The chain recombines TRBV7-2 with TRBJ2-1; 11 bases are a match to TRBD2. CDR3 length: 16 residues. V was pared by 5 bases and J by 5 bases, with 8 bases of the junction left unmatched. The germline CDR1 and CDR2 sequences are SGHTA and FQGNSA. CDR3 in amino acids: CASSLHSGGANNEQFF. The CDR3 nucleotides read TGTGCCAGCAGCCTACATAGCGGGGGGGCCAACAATGAGCAGTTCTTC.

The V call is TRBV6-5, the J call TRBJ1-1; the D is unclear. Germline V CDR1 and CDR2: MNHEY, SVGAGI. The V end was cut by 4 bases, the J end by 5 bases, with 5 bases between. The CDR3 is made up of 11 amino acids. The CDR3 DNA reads TGTGCCAGCAGTTTCGGTACTGAAGCTTTCTTT. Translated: CASSFGTEAFF.

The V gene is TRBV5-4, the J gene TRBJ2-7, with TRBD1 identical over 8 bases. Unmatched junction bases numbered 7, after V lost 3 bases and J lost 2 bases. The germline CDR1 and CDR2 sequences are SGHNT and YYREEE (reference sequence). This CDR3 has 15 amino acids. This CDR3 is CASSSRTGLTYEQYF. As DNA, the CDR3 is TGTGCCAGCAGCTCGCGGACAGGGTTAACCTACGAGCAGTACTTC. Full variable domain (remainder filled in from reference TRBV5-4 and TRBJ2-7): ETGVTQSPTHLIKTRGQQVTLRCSSQSGHNTVSWYQQALGQGPQFIFQYYREEENGRGNFPPRFSGLQFPNYSSELNVNALELDDSALYLCASSSRTGLTYEQYFGPGTRLTVT.

The CDR3, as DNA: TGTGCCACCAGCAGGGGCTTGGACTATGGCTACACCTTC. It is translated as CATSRGLDYGYTF. The V gene is TRBV15, the J gene TRBJ1-2, with D uncertain. Trimming took off 3 bases at V and 3 bases at J, with 8 bases between the two ends. The CDR3 extends over 13 amino acids. Per germline, CDR1 LNHNV and CDR2 YYDKDF (reference sequence).

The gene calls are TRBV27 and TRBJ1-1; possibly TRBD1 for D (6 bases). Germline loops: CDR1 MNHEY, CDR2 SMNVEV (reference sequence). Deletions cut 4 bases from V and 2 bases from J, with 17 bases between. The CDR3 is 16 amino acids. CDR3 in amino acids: CASSSLRGQLNTEAFF. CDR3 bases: TGTGCCAGCAGTTCTCTCAGGGGACAATTAAACACTGAAGCTTTCTTT.

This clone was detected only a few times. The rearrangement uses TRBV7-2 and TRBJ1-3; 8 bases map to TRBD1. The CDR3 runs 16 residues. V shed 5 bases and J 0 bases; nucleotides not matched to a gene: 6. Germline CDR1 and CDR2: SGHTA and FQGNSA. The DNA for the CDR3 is TGTGCCAGCAGCCAGGGGGACAGGTCCTCTGGAAACACCATATATTTT. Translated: CASSQGDRSSGNTIYF. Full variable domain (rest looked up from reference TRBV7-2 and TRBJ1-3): GAGVSQSPSNKVTEKGKDVELRCDPISGHTALYWYRQSLGQGLEFLIYFQGNSAPDKSGLPSDRFSAERTGGSVSTLTIQRTQQEDSAVYLCASSQGDRSSGNTIYFGEGSWLTVV.

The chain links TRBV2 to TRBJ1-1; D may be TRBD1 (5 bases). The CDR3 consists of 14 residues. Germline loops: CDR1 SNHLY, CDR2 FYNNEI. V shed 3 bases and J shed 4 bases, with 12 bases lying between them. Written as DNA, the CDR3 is TGTGCCAGCAGTGAGGGCAGGGCGTTCACTGAAGCTTTCTTT. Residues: CASSEGRAFTEAFF. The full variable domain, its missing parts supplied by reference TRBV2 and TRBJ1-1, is EPEVTQTPSHQVTQMGQEVILRCVPISNHLYFYWYRQILGQKVEFLVSFYNNEISEKSEIFDDQFSVERPDGSNFTLKIRSTKLEDSAMYFCASSEGRAFTEAFFGQGTRLTVV.

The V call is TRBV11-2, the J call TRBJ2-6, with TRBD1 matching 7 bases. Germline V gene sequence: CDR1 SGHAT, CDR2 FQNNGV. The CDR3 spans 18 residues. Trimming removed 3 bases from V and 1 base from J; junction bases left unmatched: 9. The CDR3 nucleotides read TGTGCCAGCAGCTTGTTAGGGACAGCGATGTCTGGGGCCAACGTCCTGACTTTC. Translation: CASSLLGTAMSGANVLTF.

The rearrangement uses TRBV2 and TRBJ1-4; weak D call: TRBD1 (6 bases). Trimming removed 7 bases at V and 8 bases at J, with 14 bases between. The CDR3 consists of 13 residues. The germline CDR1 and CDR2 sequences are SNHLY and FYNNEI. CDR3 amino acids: CASIRDIGEKLFF. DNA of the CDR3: TGTGCCAGCATCCGGGACATAGGGGAAAAACTGTTTTTT.

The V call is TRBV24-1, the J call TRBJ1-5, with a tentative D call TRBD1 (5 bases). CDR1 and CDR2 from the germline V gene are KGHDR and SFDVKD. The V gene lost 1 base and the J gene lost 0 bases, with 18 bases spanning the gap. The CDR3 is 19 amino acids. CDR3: CATSDLRQGPPLSNQPQHF. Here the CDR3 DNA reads TGTGCCACCAGTGATTTAAGGCAGGGCCCCCCCCTTAGCAATCAGCCCCAGCATTTT.

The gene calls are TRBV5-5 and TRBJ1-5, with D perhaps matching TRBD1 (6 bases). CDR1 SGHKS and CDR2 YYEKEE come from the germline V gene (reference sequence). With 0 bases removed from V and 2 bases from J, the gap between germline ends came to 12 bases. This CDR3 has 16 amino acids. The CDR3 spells CASSLGGTHRNQPQHF. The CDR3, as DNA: TGTGCCAGCAGCTTGGGGGGGACACACCGCAATCAGCCCCAGCATTTT.